This T cell receptor (beta chain) is drawn from a study of blood T cell repertoires in COVID-19. Whole-study context: Acute-phase and convalescent COVID-19 samples originated in the United States, Italy and Spain. T cells, B-cell-depleted T cells, or PBMCs supplied cDNA or gDNA.

Authors' analysis steps: Nucleated cell number was recorded as an estimate derived from reference gene primer amplification. TCRdb keeps only in-frame clones here, not all; method: immunoSEQ multiplex PCR. The D gene and trimming were derived from the DNA, and the V and J assignments and clone size from that table. The sample lists around 200,000 clones; 65% to 80% were seen once. The junction had 3 bases not matched to a gene; V was cut back by 7 bases and J by 5 bases. The CDR3 is 14 residues long. Germline V gene lookup returns CDR1 KGHDR and CDR2 SFDVKD. This rearrangement joins TRBV24-1 to TRBJ2-1, with 11 positions matching TRBD2. This clonotype was sampled from a man over 45 who had recovered from COVID-19. Input material: peripheral blood. In DNA form, the CDR3 reads TGTGCCACCAGAGGGACTAGCGGTGACAATGAGCAGTTCTTC. Translating gives CATRGTSGDNEQFF.